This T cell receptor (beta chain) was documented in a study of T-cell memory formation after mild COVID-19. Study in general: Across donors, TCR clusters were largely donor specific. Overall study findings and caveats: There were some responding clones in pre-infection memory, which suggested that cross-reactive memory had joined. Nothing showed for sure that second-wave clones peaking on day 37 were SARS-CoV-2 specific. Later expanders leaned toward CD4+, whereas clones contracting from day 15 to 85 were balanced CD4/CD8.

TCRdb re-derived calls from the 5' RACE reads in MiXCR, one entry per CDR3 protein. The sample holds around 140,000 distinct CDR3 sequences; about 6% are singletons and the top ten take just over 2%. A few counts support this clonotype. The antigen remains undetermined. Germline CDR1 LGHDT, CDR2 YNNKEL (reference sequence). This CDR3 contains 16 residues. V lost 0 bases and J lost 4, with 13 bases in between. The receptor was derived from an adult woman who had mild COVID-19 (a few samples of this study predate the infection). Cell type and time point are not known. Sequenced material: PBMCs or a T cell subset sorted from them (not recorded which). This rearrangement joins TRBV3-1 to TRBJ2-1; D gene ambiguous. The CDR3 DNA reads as TGTGCCAGCAGCCAAGAGTGGGTAGGGTTTTACAATGAGCAGTTCTTC. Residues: CASSQEWVGFYNEQFF.